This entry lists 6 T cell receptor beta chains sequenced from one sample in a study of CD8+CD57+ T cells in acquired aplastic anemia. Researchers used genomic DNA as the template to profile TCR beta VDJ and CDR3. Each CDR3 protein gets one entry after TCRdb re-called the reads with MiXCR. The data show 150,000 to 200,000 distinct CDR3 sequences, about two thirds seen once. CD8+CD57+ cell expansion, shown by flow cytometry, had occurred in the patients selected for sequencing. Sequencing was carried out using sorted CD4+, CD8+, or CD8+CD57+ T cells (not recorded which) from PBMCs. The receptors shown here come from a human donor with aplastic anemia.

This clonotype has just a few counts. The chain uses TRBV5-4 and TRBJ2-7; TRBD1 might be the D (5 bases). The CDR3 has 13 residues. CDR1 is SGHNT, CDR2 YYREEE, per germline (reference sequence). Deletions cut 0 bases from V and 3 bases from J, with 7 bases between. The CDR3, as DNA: TGTGCCAGCAGCTTGGAACAGGACTACGAGCAGTACTTC. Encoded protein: CASSLEQDYEQYF.

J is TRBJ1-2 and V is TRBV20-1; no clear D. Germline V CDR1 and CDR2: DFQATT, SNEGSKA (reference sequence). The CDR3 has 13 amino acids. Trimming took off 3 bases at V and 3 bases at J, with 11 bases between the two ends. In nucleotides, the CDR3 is TGCAGTGCTAGTCGGGTCTCCCACTATGGCTACACCTTC. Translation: CSASRVSHYGYTF.

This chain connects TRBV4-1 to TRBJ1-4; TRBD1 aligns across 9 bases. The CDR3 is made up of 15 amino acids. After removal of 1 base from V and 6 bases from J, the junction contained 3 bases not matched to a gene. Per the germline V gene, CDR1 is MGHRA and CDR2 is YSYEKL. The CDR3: CASSQAQGADEKLFF. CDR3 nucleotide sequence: TGCGCCAGCAGCCAAGCACAGGGGGCAGATGAAAAACTGTTTTTT.

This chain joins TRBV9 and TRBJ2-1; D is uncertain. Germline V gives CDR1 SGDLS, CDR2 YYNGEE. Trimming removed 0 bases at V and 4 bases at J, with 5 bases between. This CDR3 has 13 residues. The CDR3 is CASSVEEYNEQFF. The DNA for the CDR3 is TGTGCCAGCAGCGTAGAGGAATACAATGAGCAGTTCTTC.

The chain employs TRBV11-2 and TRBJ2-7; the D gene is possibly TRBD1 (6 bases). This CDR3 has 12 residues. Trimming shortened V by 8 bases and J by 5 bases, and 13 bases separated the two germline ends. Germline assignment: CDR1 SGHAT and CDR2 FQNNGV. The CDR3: CASSWGRNEQYF. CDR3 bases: TGTGCCAGCTCCTGGGGGCGGAACGAGCAGTACTTC.

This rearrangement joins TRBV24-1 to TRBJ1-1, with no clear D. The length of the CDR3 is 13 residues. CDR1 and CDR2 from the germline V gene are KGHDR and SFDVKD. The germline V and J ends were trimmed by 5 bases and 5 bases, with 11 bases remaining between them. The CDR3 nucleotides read TGTGCCACCAGTGTAGGGTTAGGGACTGAAGCTTTCTTT. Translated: CATSVGLGTEAFF.